Reported below is one TCR beta chain. These data belong to a study of blood T cell repertoires in COVID-19. In the original workflow: It was from reference gene primer amplification that nucleated cell counts were estimated. This table comes from immunoSEQ multiplex PCR, and its TCRdb copy is limited to in-frame clones, with some not included. V and J calls and clone size are copied from that table; D and trimming were computed from the DNA. Of more than 35,000 clones listed, 85% are singletons. With 5 bases removed from V and 10 bases from J, the gap between germline ends came to 18 bases. The V gene's germline CDR1 is SNHLY and CDR2 FYNNEI. This CDR3 is 14 amino acids long.

Source material: peripheral blood. The gene calls are TRBV2 and TRBJ1-5, with a possible D match to TRBD1 (5 bases). The source of this sequence is a human donor in a cohort sampled during active COVID-19. CDR3 amino acids: CASSSQDNRGPQHF. In DNA form, the CDR3 reads TGTGCCAGCAGTAGCCAGGACAACCGAGGACCCCAGCATTTT.